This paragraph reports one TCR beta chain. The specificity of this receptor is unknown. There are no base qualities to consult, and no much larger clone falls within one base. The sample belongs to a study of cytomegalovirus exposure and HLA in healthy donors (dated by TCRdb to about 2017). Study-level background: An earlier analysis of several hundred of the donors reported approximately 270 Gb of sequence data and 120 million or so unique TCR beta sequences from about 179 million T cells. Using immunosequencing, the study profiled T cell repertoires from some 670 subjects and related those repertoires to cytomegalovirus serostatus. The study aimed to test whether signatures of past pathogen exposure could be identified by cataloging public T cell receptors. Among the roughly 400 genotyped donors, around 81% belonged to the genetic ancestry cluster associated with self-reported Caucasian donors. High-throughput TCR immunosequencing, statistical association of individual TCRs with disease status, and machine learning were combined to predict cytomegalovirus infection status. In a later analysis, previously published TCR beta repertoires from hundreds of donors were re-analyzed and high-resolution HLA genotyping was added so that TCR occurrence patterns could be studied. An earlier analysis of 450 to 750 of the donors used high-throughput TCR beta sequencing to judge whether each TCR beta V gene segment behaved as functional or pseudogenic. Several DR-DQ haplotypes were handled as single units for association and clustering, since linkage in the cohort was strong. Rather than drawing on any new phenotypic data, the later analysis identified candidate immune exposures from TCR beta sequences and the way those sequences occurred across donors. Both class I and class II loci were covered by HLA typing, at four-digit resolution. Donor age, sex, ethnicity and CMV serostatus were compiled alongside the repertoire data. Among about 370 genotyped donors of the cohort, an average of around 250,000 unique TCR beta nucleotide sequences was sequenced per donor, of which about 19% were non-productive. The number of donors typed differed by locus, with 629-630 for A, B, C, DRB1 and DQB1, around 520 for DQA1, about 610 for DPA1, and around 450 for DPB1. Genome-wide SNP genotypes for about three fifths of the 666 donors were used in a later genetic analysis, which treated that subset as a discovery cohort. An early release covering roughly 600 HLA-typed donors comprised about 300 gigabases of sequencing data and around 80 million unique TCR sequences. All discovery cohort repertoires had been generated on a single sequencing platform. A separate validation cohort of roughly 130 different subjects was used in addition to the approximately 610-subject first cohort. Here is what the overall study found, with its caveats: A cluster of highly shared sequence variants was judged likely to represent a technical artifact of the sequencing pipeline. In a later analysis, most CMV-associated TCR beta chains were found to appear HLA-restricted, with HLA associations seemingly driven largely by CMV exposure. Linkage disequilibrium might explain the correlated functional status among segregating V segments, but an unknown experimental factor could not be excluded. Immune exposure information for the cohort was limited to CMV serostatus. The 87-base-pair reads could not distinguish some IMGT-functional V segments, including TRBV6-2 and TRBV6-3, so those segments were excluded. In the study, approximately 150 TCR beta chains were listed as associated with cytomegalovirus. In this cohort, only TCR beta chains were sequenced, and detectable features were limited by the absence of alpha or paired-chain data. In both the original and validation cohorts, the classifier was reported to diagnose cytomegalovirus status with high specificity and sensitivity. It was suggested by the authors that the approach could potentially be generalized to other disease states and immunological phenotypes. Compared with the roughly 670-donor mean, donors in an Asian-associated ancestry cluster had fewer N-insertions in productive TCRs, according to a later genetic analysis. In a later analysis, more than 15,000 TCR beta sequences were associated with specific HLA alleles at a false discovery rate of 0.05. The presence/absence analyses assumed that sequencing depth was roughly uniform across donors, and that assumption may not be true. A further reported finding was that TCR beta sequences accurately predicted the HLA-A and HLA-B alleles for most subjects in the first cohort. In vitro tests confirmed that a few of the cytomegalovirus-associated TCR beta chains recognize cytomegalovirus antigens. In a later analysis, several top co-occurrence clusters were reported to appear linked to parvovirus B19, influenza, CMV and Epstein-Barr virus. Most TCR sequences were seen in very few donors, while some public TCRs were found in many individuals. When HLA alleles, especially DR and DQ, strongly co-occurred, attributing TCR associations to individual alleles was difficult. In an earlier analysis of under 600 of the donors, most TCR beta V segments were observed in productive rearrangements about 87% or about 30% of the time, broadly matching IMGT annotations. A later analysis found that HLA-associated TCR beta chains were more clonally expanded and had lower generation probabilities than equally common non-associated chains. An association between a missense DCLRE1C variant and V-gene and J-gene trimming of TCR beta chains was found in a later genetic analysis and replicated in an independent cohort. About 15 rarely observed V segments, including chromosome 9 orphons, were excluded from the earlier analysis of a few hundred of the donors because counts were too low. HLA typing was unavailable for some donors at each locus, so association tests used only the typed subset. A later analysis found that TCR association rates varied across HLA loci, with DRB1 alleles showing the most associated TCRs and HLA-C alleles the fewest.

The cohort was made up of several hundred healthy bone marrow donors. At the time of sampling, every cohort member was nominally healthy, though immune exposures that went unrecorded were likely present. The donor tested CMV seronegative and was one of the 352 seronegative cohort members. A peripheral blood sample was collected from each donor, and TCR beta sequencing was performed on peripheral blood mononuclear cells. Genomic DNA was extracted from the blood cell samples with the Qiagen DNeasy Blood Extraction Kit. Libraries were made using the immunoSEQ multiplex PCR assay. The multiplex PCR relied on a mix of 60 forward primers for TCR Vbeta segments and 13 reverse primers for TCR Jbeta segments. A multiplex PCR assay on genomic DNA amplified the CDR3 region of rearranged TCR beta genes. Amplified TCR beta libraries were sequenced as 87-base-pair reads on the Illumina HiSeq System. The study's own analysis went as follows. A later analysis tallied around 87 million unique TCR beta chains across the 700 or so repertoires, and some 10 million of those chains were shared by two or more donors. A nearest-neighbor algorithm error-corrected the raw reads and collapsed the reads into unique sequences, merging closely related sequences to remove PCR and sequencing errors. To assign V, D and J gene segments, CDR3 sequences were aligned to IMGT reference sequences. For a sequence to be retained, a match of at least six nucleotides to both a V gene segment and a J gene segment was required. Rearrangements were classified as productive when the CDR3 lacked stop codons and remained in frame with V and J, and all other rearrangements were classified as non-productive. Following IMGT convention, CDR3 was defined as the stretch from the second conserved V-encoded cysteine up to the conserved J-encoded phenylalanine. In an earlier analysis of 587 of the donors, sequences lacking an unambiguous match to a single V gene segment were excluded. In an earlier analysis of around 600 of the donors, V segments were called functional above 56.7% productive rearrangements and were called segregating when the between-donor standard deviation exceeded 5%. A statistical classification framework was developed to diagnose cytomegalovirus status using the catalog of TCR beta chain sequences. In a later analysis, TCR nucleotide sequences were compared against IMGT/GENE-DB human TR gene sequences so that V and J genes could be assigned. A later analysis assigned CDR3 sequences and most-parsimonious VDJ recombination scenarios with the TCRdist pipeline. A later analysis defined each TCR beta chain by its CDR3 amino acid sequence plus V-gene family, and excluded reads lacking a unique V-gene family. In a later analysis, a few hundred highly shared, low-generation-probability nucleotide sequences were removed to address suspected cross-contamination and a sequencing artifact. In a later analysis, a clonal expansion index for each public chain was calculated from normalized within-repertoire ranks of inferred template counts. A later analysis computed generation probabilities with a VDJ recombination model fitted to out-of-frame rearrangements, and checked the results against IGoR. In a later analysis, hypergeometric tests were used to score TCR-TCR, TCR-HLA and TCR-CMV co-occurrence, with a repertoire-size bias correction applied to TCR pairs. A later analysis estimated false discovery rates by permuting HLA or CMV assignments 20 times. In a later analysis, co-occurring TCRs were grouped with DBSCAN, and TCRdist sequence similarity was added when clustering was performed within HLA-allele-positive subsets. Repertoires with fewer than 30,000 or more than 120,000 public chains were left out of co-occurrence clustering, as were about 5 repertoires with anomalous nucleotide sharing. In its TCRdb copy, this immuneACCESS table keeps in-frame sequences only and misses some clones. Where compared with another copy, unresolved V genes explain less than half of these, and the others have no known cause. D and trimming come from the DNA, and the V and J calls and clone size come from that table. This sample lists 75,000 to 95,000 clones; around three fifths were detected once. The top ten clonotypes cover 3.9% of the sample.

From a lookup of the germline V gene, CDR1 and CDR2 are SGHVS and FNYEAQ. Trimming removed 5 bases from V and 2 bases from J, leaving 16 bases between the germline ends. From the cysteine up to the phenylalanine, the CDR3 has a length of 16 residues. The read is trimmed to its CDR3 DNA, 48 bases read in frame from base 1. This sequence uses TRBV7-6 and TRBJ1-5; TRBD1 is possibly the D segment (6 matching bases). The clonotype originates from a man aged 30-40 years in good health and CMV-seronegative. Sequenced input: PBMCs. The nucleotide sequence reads TGTGCCAGCAGCGGATCTTCAGGGGTTGGCAATCAGCCCCAGCATTTT. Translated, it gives CASSGSSGVGNQPQHF.